Listed below are T cell receptor beta chains from one sample, sequenced in a study of cytomegalovirus exposure and HLA in healthy donors. The protocol was immunoSEQ multiplex PCR, while the TCRdb copy is restricted to in-frame clones and leaves out a portion. This table has about 160,000 clones, over 75% appearing once. The source material was PBMCs. These receptors were taken from a woman aged 18-29 years in good health and CMV-seronegative. CDR3s include the opening cysteine and the closing phenylalanine or tryptophan. A D gene is named only where the DNA matches it firmly. Clone size is not always given. Where it is, it says once, few, many or a class for expanded clones.

V gene: TRBV30
D gene: -
J gene: TRBJ1-2
clone size: -
CDR3 protein: CAWSVSGYGYTF
CDR3 DNA: TGTGCCTGGAGTGTATCAGGGTATGGCTACACCTTC

V gene: TRBV5-1
D gene: TRBD1
J gene: TRBJ2-5
clone size: once
CDR3 protein: CASSQSDRGRETQYF
CDR3 DNA: TGCGCCAGCAGCCAGAGCGACAGGGGTAGAGAGACCCAGTACTTC

V gene: TRBV5-1
D gene: TRBD2
J gene: TRBJ2-3
clone size: -
CDR3 protein: CASSPFGSGGPDTQYF
CDR3 DNA: TGCGCCAGCAGCCCCTTCGGTAGCGGGGGACCAGATACGCAGTATTTT

V gene: TRBV6-1
D gene: -
J gene: TRBJ1-1
clone size: -
CDR3 protein: CASRLDRGTEAFF
CDR3 DNA: TGTGCCAGCAGACTGGACCGGGGGACTGAAGCTTTCTTT

V gene: TRBV27
D gene: -
J gene: TRBJ2-7
clone size: -
CDR3 protein: CASSLADSYEQYF
CDR3 DNA: TGTGCCAGCAGTTTAGCGGACAGCTACGAGCAGTACTTC

V gene: TRBV29-1
D gene: -
J gene: TRBJ2-7
clone size: few
CDR3 protein: CSVEMGQGDEQYF
CDR3 DNA: TGCAGCGTTGAAATGGGGCAGGGCGACGAGCAGTACTTC

V gene: TRBV6-1
D gene: -
J gene: TRBJ2-1
clone size: -
CDR3 protein: CASSEALGAREQFF
CDR3 DNA: TGTGCCAGCAGTGAAGCGCTAGGGGCCCGGGAGCAGTTCTTC

V gene: TRBV5-1
D gene: -
J gene: TRBJ1-1
clone size: -
CDR3 protein: CASSPGTPRAFF
CDR3 DNA: TGCGCCAGCAGCCCAGGGACTCCCAGGGCTTTCTTT

V gene: TRBV19
D gene: TRBD1
J gene: TRBJ2-3
clone size: -
CDR3 protein: CASSPGQGFDTQYF
CDR3 DNA: TGTGCCAGTAGTCCGGGACAGGGGTTCGATACGCAGTATTTT

V gene: TRBV11-2
D gene: -
J gene: TRBJ2-1
clone size: -
CDR3 protein: CASSSGTYNEQFF
CDR3 DNA: TGTGCCAGCAGCTCCGGGACTTACAATGAGCAGTTCTTC

V gene: TRBV11-2
D gene: -
J gene: TRBJ1-3
clone size: once
CDR3 protein: CASSSTPGQIQNTIYF
CDR3 DNA: TGTGCCAGCAGCTCCACCCCCGGACAGATACAAAACACCATATATTTT

V gene: TRBV11-2
D gene: -
J gene: TRBJ2-7
clone size: -
CDR3 protein: CASTSQMRQPYEQYF
CDR3 DNA: TGTGCCAGCACCTCCCAGATGAGACAGCCCTACGAGCAGTACTTC

V gene: TRBV28
D gene: TRBD1
J gene: TRBJ1-6
clone size: -
CDR3 protein: CASSRLGQYNSPLHF
CDR3 DNA: TGTGCCAGCAGTCGGCTGGGACAGTATAATTCACCCCTCCACTTT

V gene: TRBV2
D gene: -
J gene: TRBJ1-2
clone size: -
CDR3 protein: CASSTNTGDYGYTF
CDR3 DNA: TGTGCCAGCAGCACTAACACCGGGGACTATGGCTACACCTTC

V gene: TRBV19
D gene: TRBD1
J gene: TRBJ1-2
clone size: once
CDR3 protein: CASSPYYRGEDGNYGYTF
CDR3 DNA: TGTGCCAGTAGTCCCTATTACAGGGGCGAGGATGGAAACTATGGCTACACCTTC

V gene: TRBV29-1
D gene: TRBD1
J gene: TRBJ2-5
clone size: -
CDR3 protein: CSHVTGGETQYF
CDR3 DNA: TGCAGCCACGTAACAGGGGGGGAGACCCAGTACTTC

V gene: TRBV19
D gene: TRBD2
J gene: TRBJ2-7
clone size: -
CDR3 protein: CASRPMGLAGGPRDEQYF
CDR3 DNA: TGTGCCAGCCGACCTATGGGGCTAGCGGGAGGGCCGCGTGACGAGCAGTACTTC

V gene: TRBV6-1
D gene: TRBD1
J gene: TRBJ1-2
clone size: -
CDR3 protein: CASSEGTGAFYGYTF
CDR3 DNA: TGTGCCAGCAGTGAAGGGACAGGGGCCTTCTATGGCTACACCTTC

V gene: TRBV6-1
D gene: TRBD1
J gene: TRBJ2-7
clone size: -
CDR3 protein: CASSERQGLAYEQYF
CDR3 DNA: TGTGCCAGCAGTGAAAGACAGGGTTTGGCATACGAGCAGTACTTC

V gene: TRBV7-9
D gene: -
J gene: TRBJ1-3
clone size: -
CDR3 protein: CASSPQSSRVGNTIYF
CDR3 DNA: TGTGCCAGCAGCCCCCAGTCGAGCAGGGTTGGAAACACCATATATTTT